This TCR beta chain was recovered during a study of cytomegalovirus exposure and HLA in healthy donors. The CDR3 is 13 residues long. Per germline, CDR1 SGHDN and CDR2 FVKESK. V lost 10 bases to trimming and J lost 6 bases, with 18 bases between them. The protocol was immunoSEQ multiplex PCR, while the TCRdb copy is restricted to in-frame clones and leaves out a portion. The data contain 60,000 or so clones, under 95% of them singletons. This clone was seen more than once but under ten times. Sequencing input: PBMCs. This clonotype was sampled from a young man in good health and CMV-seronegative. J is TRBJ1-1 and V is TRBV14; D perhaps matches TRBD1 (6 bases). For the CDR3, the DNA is TGTGCCACCGGACGCGGGGGGCTATCTGAAGCTTTCTTT. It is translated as CATGRGGLSEAFF.